This record looks at one T cell receptor (beta chain) sequence and its context. Its antigen has not been determined. The input lacks base qualities; no much larger clone sits a single base away. Trimming accounts for 6 bases at V and 1 base at J, while the number of junction bases matched to no gene is 4. CDR3 length: 15 amino acids, cysteine to phenylalanine. The entry retains the CDR3 DNA only, 45 bases that are in frame from base 1. The germline V gene specifies ENHRY as CDR1 and SYGVKD as CDR2. This sample was taken from a study of PD-L1 blockade in urothelial cancer (dated by TCRdb to between 2016 and 2019). For the study in its entirety: All patients started therapy around 2014 and received atezolizumab 1,200 mg intravenously every 3 weeks. About 85% of the roughly 29 patients were identified as males with urothelial cancer of bladder origin, and a prior smoking history was reported by 18 of 29 patients. Patients had an ECOG performance status of 0 or 1 and had received between 0 and 3 prior chemotherapy regimens. Blood samples were analyzed 3 weeks after the start of treatment (second dose) and 6 weeks after the start of treatment. Blood samples gave a median of around 130,000 T cells and some 83,000 unique TCRs, with a median clonality of roughly 0.08. The study, an exploratory multi-omic analysis, examined somatic, immune and clinical correlates of response to PD-L1 blockade with atezolizumab in urothelial cancer. Pretreatment tumor samples, along with matched peripheral blood serially collected before and after atezolizumab treatment, were subjected to TCR sequencing. Durable clinical benefit was defined as a progression-free survival longer than 6 months, and TCR features were additionally tested against progression-free survival and overall survival. Whole exome sequencing and RNA sequencing of pretreatment tumors were performed alongside TCR sequencing in the same patients. Durable clinical benefit was achieved by nine patients and was not achieved by 20 patients. Pretreatment blood TCR-seq was available for about 27 patients, at least one posttreatment blood collection was obtained for 25 or so patients, and tumor TCR-seq was available for 25 or so patients. Results the study describes overall, beyond this receptor: Patients with durable benefit showed greater expansion of tumor-associated TCR clones in peripheral blood 3 weeks after starting treatment (n = 22, p = 0.022). Improved progression-free and overall survival was found to be associated with pretreatment peripheral blood TCR clonality below the median. Small sample size (n ≈ 29) and many exploratory analyses mean the results are intended to be hypothesis-generating.

Taken with the paper, the label for time point translates to: peripheral blood 6 weeks after treatment start. A cohort of 25 to 35 patients with locally advanced or metastatic urothelial carcinoma, treated at Memorial Sloan Kettering on a trial protocol, was included. Peripheral blood mononuclear cells were collected pretreatment and during treatment, with between 1 and 8 total time points per patient. The Qiagen DNeasy Blood extraction kit was used to purify genomic DNA from total PBMCs and tumor samples. PBMCs were collected pretreatment and during treatment and were isolated and stored as previously described. Synthetic TCR analog templates were spiked into each PCR to estimate absolute template abundance from read counts. TCRbeta CDR3 regions were amplified from genomic DNA with bias-controlled V and J gene primers using the immunoSEQ assay. Sequencing of rearranged TCRbeta segments was performed at approximately 20X coverage. From the authors' description of their analysis: Clustering was used to correct sequencing errors, and CDR3s were annotated against IMGT so that V, D and J genes could be assigned. Downstream analyses used only productive TCRbeta rearrangements and left out out-of-frame or stop-codon sequences. Clonality was calculated as one minus the Shannon entropy normalized by the log of the number of unique productive sequences. Clones differing between time points or between blood and tumor were identified by Fisher's exact test with Benjamini-Hochberg correction at adjusted p below 0.01. In its TCRdb copy, this immuneACCESS table keeps in-frame sequences only and misses some clones. Where compared with another copy, unresolved V genes explain less than half of these, and the others have no known cause. Clone size and V and J calls were adopted from that table, with D and trimming inferred from the DNA. The sample includes roughly 120,000 clones, with about 89% observed a single time. The ten largest clones add up to 1.5% to 2% of the sample.

The source is a man in his sixties with urothelial cancer. This receptor chain uses TRBV10-3 and TRBJ2-2; 8 junctional bases match TRBD1. Sequences were derived from PBMCs, sampled around atezolizumab (anti-PD-L1) treatment. In nucleotides, the sequence is TGTGCCATCAGACAGGGGGTCGAGAACACCGGGGAGCTGTTTTTT. Its translation reads: CAIRQGVENTGELFF.